Listed below are T cell receptor beta chains from one sample, sequenced in a study of Graves' ophthalmopathy and Graves' hyperthyroidism. One entry per CDR3 protein results from TCRdb running MiXCR on the multiplex PCR reads. The sample yields about 1.2 million distinct CDR3 sequences, 35% to 45% seen once. Sample: peripheral blood or thyroid tissue (not recorded which). These TCRs come from an adult man with Graves' hyperthyroidism. The CDR3 runs from the conserved cysteine through the conserved F or W. D genes are given only for firm matches. The listing skips clone size in some rows; elsewhere it reads once, few, many or a size class.

TRBD2,TRBJ2-7,TRBV6-2/TRBV6-3,.,13,CASSHSGGCEQYF,TGTGCCAGCAGTCATAGCGGGGGGTGCGAGCAGTACTTC
.,TRBJ1-1,TRBV6-1,.,14,CASSPSPEGTEAFF,TGTGCCAGCAGTCCCTCTCCGGAGGGAACTGAAGCTTTCTTT
.,TRBJ1-1,TRBV19,once,14,CASSMGAGSTEAFF,TGTGCCAGTAGTATGGGAGCAGGGAGCACTGAAGCTTTCTTT
.,TRBJ1-6,TRBV2,many,13,CASVLFGYSPLHF,TGTGCCAGCGTTCTTTTCGGGTACTCTCCCCTCCACTTT
TRBD1,TRBJ2-7,TRBV7-8,many,14,CASSPGQGASEQYF,TGTGCCAGCAGCCCGGGACAGGGGGCGTCGGAGCAGTACTTC
.,TRBJ2-7,TRBV2,few,11,CASSSMREQYF,TGTGCCAGCAGTTCCATGCGGGAGCAGTACTTC
TRBD2,TRBJ2-5,TRBV9,.,15,CASSVELAPQETQYF,TGTGCCAGCAGCGTAGAACTAGCGCCACAAGAGACCCAGTACTTC
TRBD1,TRBJ2-7,TRBV9,.,12,CANVGTDYEQYF,TGTGCCAACGTTGGGACAGACTACGAGCAGTACTTC
TRBD1,TRBJ1-6,TRBV7-8,.,15,CASSSGQGHNSPLHF,TGTGCCAGCTCCTCCGGACAGGGGCATAATTCACCCCTCCACTTT
.,TRBJ1-2,TRBV28,few,13,CASSPGRAQGYTF,TGTGCCAGCAGCCCTGGACGGGCGCAGGGCTACACCTTC
.,TRBJ2-5,TRBV20-1,.,17,CSAMIAGGLSIVETQYF,TGCAGTGCCATGATCGCAGGGGGGTTAAGTATAGTAGAGACCCAGTACTTC
.,TRBJ2-5,TRBV24-1,few,13,CATSDPSGETQYF,TGTGCCACCAGTGACCCCTCCGGGGAGACCCAGTACTTC
TRBD1,TRBJ2-2,TRBV4-3,.,15,CASRGGTGNTGELFF,TGCGCCAGCAGGGGCGGGACAGGGAACACCGGGGAGCTGTTTTTT
.,TRBJ1-5,TRBV7-2,many,15,CASSLALEIPQPQHF,TGTGCCAGCAGCTTAGCGTTAGAGATTCCCCAGCCCCAGCATTTT
TRBD1,TRBJ2-7,TRBV2,many,14,CASTARDRAYEQYF,TGTGCCAGCACCGCCCGGGACAGGGCCTACGAGCAGTACTTC
.,TRBJ1-2,TRBV7-3,.,19,CASSLKFRQGIYFAYGYTF,TGTGCCAGCAGCTTAAAGTTCCGGCAGGGAATTTACTTTGCCTATGGCTACACCTTC
TRBD1,TRBJ2-5,TRBV11-2,.,14,CASSWPPGQETQYF,TGTGCCAGCAGCTGGCCCCCGGGACAGGAGACCCAGTACTTC
.,TRBJ1-5,TRBV7-9,many,13,CASSLAWDQPQHF,TGTGCCAGCAGCTTAGCATGGGATCAGCCCCAGCATTTT
.,TRBJ1-2,TRBV19,many,14,CASSIDGSNYGYTF,TGTGCCAGTAGTATCGACGGATCTAACTATGGCTACACCTTC
.,TRBJ1-5,TRBV2,.,15,CASRGGALNNQPQHF,TGTGCCAGCAGGGGGGGAGCCCTAAACAATCAGCCCCAGCACTTT
.,TRBJ1-1,TRBV5-1,.,15,CASSLSLSGDTEAFF,TGCGCCAGCAGCCTTTCCCTGAGTGGGGACACTGAAGCTTTCTTT
.,TRBJ1-2,TRBV9,.,14,CASSVGQVSYGYTF,TGTGCCAGCAGCGTAGGGCAGGTCTCCTATGGCTACACCTTC
.,TRBJ2-7,TRBV6-6,.,15,CASSYEGRLTYEQYF,TGTGCCAGCAGTTACGAGGGCAGGCTGACCTACGAGCAGTACTTC
.,TRBJ2-2,TRBV5-4,few,15,CASSHRDQRGGELFF,TGTGCCAGCAGCCACCGGGACCAAAGGGGCGGGGAGCTGTTTTTT
.,TRBJ1-1,TRBV7-9,once,11,CATRTGFRAFF,TGTGCCACCCGAACAGGATTTAGAGCTTTCTTT
TRBD2,TRBJ2-7,TRBV5-1,.,17,CASSLDSLAGVLDEQYF,TGCGCCAGCAGCTTGGACAGCCTAGCGGGAGTCTTGGACGAGCAGTACTTC
.,TRBJ1-5,TRBV2,many,14,CASSESHADQPQHF,TGTGCCAGCAGTGAATCCCACGCGGATCAGCCCCAGCATTTT
.,TRBJ1-5,TRBV9,few,16,CASSSSDGRGNQPQHF,TGTGCCAGCAGCTCATCCGACGGGAGGGGCAATCAGCCCCAGCATTTT
.,TRBJ1-2,TRBV9,.,13,CASSVERSYGYTF,TGTGCCAGCAGCGTAGAGCGGAGCTATGGCTACACCTTC
TRBD1,TRBJ2-6,TRBV2,many,18,CASNPDRAGTSGANVLTF,TGTGCCAGCAACCCAGACAGGGCCGGGACCTCTGGGGCCAACGTCCTGACTTTC
TRBD2,TRBJ2-3,TRBV7-2,.,14,CASTPSGNTDTQYF,TGTGCCAGCACCCCAAGCGGGAACACAGATACGCAGTATTTT
TRBD2,TRBJ2-5,TRBV29-1,many,13,CSVPRGGSETQYF,TGCAGCGTCCCCCGGGGGGGATCAGAGACCCAGTACTTC
.,TRBJ1-1,TRBV29-1,.,15,CSVSPYGGMGTEAFF,TGCAGCGTCTCACCGTACGGGGGAATGGGCACTGAAGCTTTCTTT
.,TRBJ2-7,TRBV19,many,13,CASSETGTYEQYF,TGTGCCAGCAGTGAAACAGGGACCTACGAGCAGTACTTC
.,TRBJ2-5,TRBV5-1,many,15,CASSPNGGSEETQYF,TGCGCCAGCAGCCCGAATGGGGGGTCGGAGGAGACCCAGTACTTC
.,TRBJ1-2,TRBV6-1,.,15,CASISYGFEGYGYTF,TGTGCCAGCATATCGTACGGATTCGAAGGCTATGGCTACACCTTC
.,TRBJ1-6,TRBV7-6,.,15,CASSLAAVGDSLLHF,TGTGCCAGCAGCTTAGCGGCGGTGGGAGATTCACTCCTCCACTTT
TRBD1,TRBJ1-2,TRBV7-9,.,15,CASSVGTGLDYGYTF,TGTGCCAGCAGCGTGGGGACAGGGCTTGACTATGGCTACACCTTC
.,TRBJ2-5,TRBV7-9,.,13,CASSAISGQTQYF,TGTGCCAGCAGCGCAATAAGCGGGCAGACCCAGTACTTC
TRBD1,TRBJ1-1,TRBV29-1,few,13,CSVTGVTNTEAFF,TGCAGCGTAACAGGGGTGACCAACACTGAAGCTTTCTTT
.,TRBJ2-2,TRBV19,.,17,CASMAHPGVGNTGELFF,TGTGCCAGTATGGCACACCCGGGAGTGGGTAACACCGGGGAGCTGTTTTTT
.,TRBJ2-2,TRBV29-1,many,11,CSVESGYGLFF,TGCAGCGTTGAGTCCGGGTACGGGCTGTTTTTT
.,TRBJ2-7,TRBV5-5,.,14,CVSSLRAGIYEQYF,TGTGTCAGCAGCTTGAGGGCAGGGATCTACGAGCAGTACTTC
.,TRBJ2-2,TRBV10-3,many,13,CAISGTNTGELFF,TGTGCCATTAGCGGTACGAACACCGGGGAGCTGTTTTTT
.,TRBJ1-2,TRBV29-1,many,14,CSVSTGSVSYGYTF,TGCAGCGTCTCAACAGGGTCCGTTTCCTATGGCTACACCTTC
TRBD1,TRBJ1-6,TRBV7-2,.,16,CASSQEVTGDNSPLHF,TGCGCCAGCAGCCAAGAGGTGACAGGGGATAATTCACCCCTCCACTTT
.,TRBJ1-2,TRBV7-9,.,15,CASSRGGLLNYGYTF,TGCGCCAGCAGCCGCGGTGGACTGTTAAACTATGGCTACACCTTC
TRBD2,TRBJ2-7,TRBV20-1,.,17,CSARPIPGTSGGWEQYF,TGCAGTGCTAGACCAATCCCCGGGACTAGCGGGGGGTGGGAGCAGTACTTC
.,TRBJ1-2,TRBV7-9,many,12,CASSLGVDGYTF,TGTGCCAGCAGCTTAGGCGTTGATGGCTACACCTTC
.,TRBJ1-2,TRBV10-3,many,13,CAISEVTSRGYTF,TGTGCCATCAGTGAGGTGACTTCCCGTGGCTACACCTTC
.,TRBJ1-1,TRBV30,.,15,CAWSDGVSRNTEAFF,TGTGCCTGGAGTGATGGGGTTAGCCGGAACACTGAAGCTTTCTTT
.,TRBJ1-5,TRBV20-1,.,12,CSAPGRNQPQHF,TGCAGTGCTCCGGGACGGAATCAGCCCCAGCATTTT
.,TRBJ1-2,TRBV20-1,many,13,CSPRTDLNYGYTF,TGCAGTCCTCGGACAGACCTTAACTATGGCTACACCTTC
TRBD2,TRBJ2-5,TRBV19,many,18,CASSIRGGGFGGQETQYF,TGTGCCAGTAGTATACGGGGGGGAGGGTTCGGAGGGCAAGAGACCCAGTACTTC